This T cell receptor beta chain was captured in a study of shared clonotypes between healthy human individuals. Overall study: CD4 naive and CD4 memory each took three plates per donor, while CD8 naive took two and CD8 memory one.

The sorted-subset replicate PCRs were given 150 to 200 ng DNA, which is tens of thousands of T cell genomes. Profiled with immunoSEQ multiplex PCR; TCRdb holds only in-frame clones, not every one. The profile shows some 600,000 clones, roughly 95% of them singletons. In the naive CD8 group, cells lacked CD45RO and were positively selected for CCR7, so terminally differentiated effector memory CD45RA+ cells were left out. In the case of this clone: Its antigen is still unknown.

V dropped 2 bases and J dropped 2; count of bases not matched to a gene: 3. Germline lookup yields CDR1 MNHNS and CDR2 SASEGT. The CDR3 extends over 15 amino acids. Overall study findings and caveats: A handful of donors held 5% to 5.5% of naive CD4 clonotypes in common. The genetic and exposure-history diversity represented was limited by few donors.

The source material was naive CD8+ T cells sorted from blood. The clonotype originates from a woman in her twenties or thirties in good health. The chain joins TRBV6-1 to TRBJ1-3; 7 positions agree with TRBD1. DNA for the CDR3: TGTGCCAGCAGTGAATCAACAGGGGCTGGAAACACCATATATTTT. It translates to CASSESTGAGNTIYF.